These 24 T cell receptor beta chains were all obtained from the same sample, sequenced in a study of CD4 T cells in relation to SARS-CoV-2 and coronaviruses. Profiling relied on immunoSEQ multiplex PCR, and the TCRdb table lists in-frame clones only, not all of them. The sample has about 65,000 clones, around 87% seen once. The unexposed donors gave CD4+ T cells in about 2010-2018, prior to COVID-19. The specimen sequenced was memory CD4+ T cells from PBMCs. Every receptor here comes from a human donor in good health.

Note on this clone: The junction differs from germline at one of its ends, possibly a read error. The chain is built from TRBV24-1 and TRBJ2-2, with D perhaps matching TRBD2 (6 bases). Germline V lookup: CDR1 KGHDR, CDR2 SFDVKD. This CDR3 contains 14 residues. This CDR3 is CATSRRENAGELFF. In nucleotides, the CDR3 is TGTGCCACCAGTCGACGGGAGAACGCCGGGGAGCTGTTTTTT.

This chain connects TRBV6-5 to TRBJ1-1; TRBD1 matches at 9 bases. The CDR3 is made up of 15 amino acids. The ends lost 7 bases at V and 3 bases at J; junction bases unmatched: 9. Germline CDR1 MNHEY, CDR2 SVGAGI. The CDR3 sequence is CASTRGQGTYTEAFF. The DNA for the CDR3 is TGTGCCAGCACCAGGGGACAGGGAACGTACACTGAAGCTTTCTTT.

Notes on this clone: This specimen includes other DNA sequences encoding the same CDR3. The gene calls are TRBV9 and TRBJ2-7, with 9 nucleotides matching TRBD1. The junction had 4 bases not matched to a gene; V was cut back by 2 bases and J by 4 bases. CDR3 length: 14 amino acids. Germline loops: CDR1 SGDLS, CDR2 YYNGEE. CDR3 region: CASSVGQGNYEQYF. The CDR3 DNA reads TGTGCCAGCAGCGTGGGACAGGGAAATTACGAGCAGTACTTC.

The chain combines TRBV7-9 with TRBJ2-3; D remains unclear. Looked up from germline, CDR1 is SEHNR and CDR2 is FQNEAQ (reference sequence). The CDR3 runs to 12 residues. V lost 3 bases and J lost 1, with 2 bases in between. CDR3 nucleotides: TGTGCCAGCAGCTTTGGCACAGATACGCAGTATTTT. Protein sequence: CASSFGTDTQYF.

This chain links TRBV28 with TRBJ2-7; D possibly uses TRBD1 or TRBD2 (6 bases each). Germline V gene lookup returns CDR1 MDHEN and CDR2 SYDVKM. The CDR3 extends over 12 amino acids. Trimming took 6 bases from V and 6 from J, leaving 12 bases between them. CDR3 loop: CASRAGQGEQYF. The DNA for the CDR3 is TGTGCCAGCAGGGCGGGACAAGGCGAGCAGTACTTC.

The rearrangement joins TRBV18 to TRBJ1-1, with 8 bases matching TRBD1. Germline V gene data show CDR1 as KGHSH and CDR2 as LQKENI. This CDR3 spans 14 amino acids. V lost 4 bases to trimming and J lost 3 bases; unmatched junction nucleotides: 4. The CDR3 DNA sequence: TGTGCCAGCTCACAGACAGGGGCCGACACTGAAGCTTTCTTT. Its translation is CASSQTGADTEAFF.

This rearrangement joins TRBV2 to TRBJ1-4; D gene ambiguous. V was shortened by 6 bases and J by 7 bases, with 12 bases between the two germline ends. The CDR3 extends over 13 amino acids. The V gene's germline CDR1 is SNHLY and CDR2 FYNNEI. CDR3 sequence reads: CASSRMEGEKLFF. The CDR3 DNA is TGTGCCAGCAGCCGGATGGAGGGTGAAAAACTGTTTTTT.

By proportion, this clone is medium-sized. This chain connects TRBV27 to TRBJ2-3, with 7 bases identical to TRBD2. Losses at the gene ends were 2 bases for V and 11 bases for J; bases not matched to a gene: 13. The CDR3 loop spans 15 amino acids. In germline, CDR1 is MNHEY, CDR2 SMNVEV (reference sequence). The DNA for the CDR3 is TGTGCCAGCAGTTTAGGGAGGCGCGGGGGATCTAAGCAGTATTTT. Translating it yields CASSLGRRGGSKQYF.

Concerning this clone: Compared with germline, one end of the junction differs, possibly owing to a read error. The chain links TRBV7-2 to TRBJ1-3; D not resolved. Germline CDR1 reads SGHTA; CDR2 reads FQGNSA. The CDR3 is 17 residues long. This CDR3 is CASSPPTFISSGSTIYF. CDR3 nucleotide sequence: TGTGCCAGCAGCCCCCCGACGTTCATAAGCTCTGGAAGCACCATATATTTT.

The chain links TRBV28 to TRBJ1-2, with 8 nucleotides matching TRBD1. The CDR3 totals 14 residues. CDR1 is MDHEN and CDR2 is SYDVKM in the germline V gene. V lost 4 bases, J lost 6 bases, and 7 bases stayed unmatched. This chain's CDR3 is CASSSQTGVHGYTF. The CDR3, as DNA: TGTGCCAGCAGTTCTCAGACAGGGGTTCATGGCTACACCTTC.

CDR3 loop: CASSLLFYGYTF. CDR3 DNA: TGTGCCAGCAGTTTATTATTCTATGGCTACACCTTC. The rearrangement uses TRBV28 and TRBJ1-2; D unclear. V was clipped by 1 base and J by 4 bases, with 4 bases between them. The germline CDR1 and CDR2 sequences are MDHEN and SYDVKM. This CDR3 is built from 12 residues.

The V and J genes are TRBV30 and TRBJ2-3; D gene unclear. CDR1 is GTSNPN and CDR2 is SVGIG in the germline V gene (reference sequence). This CDR3 spans 11 amino acids. CDR3 sequence (DNA): TGTAGCGCAAGACAAGCGGATACGCAGTATTTT. It is translated as CSARQADTQYF. The whole variable domain, remainder taken from reference TRBV30 and TRBJ2-3, is SQTIHQWPATLVQPVGSPLSLECTVEGTSNPNLYWYRQAAGRGLQLLFYSVGIGQISSEVPQNLSASRPQDRQFILSSKKLLLSDSGFYLCSARQADTQYFGPGTRLTVL.

This rearrangement joins TRBV21-1 to TRBJ2-5; TRBD1, as called in the table, went unchecked against the DNA. TRBV21-1 is deemed a pseudogene. The length of the CDR3 is 17 residues. The CDR3 DNA follows: TGTGCCAGCAGTAAGAACTCCGGGACACCTTCTCAAGAGACCCAGTACTTC. Its translation: CASSKNSGTPSQETQYF.

The genes are TRBV5-4 and TRBJ1-1; 8 nucleotides match TRBD1. Per the germline V gene, CDR1 is SGHNT and CDR2 is YYREEE (reference sequence). The CDR3 is made up of 15 amino acids. Trimming at V came to 5 bases and at J to 1 base, leaving 7 bases not matched to a gene. As DNA, the CDR3 is TGTGCCAGCAGGGCAGGAGGGACAGGGAACACTGAAGCTTTCTTT. Translated: CASRAGGTGNTEAFF.

This clone has just one count. CDR3 coding DNA: TGTGCCAGCAGTGAAGGTGGATCCACAGATACGCAGTATTTT. It is translated as CASSEGGSTDTQYF. The chain couples TRBV2 to TRBJ2-3, with unresolved D. The V gene's germline CDR1 is SNHLY and CDR2 FYNNEI. CDR3 length: 14 amino acids. The V and J ends lost 1 base and 2 bases respectively, with 7 bases between them. The full variable domain, with the rest looked up from reference TRBV2 and TRBJ2-3, is EPEVTQTPSHQVTQMGQEVILRCVPISNHLYFYWYRQILGQKVEFLVSFYNNEISEKSEIFDDQFSVERPDGSNFTLKIRSTKLEDSAMYFCASSEGGSTDTQYFGPGTRLTVL.

The chain links TRBV5-1 to TRBJ2-7, with 8 bases lining up with TRBD1. This CDR3 contains 16 residues. With 4 bases clipped from V and 3 bases from J, the junction kept 12 bases outside the gene matches. In germline, CDR1 is SGHRS, CDR2 YFSETQ. The CDR3 coding sequence is TGCGCCAGCAGCGGGACCGGGACAGGTAATCGCTACGAGCAGTACTTC. Its translation is CASSGTGTGNRYEQYF.

The chain joins TRBV2 to TRBJ1-6, with TRBD1 matching over 7 bases. CDR1 and CDR2 from the germline V gene are SNHLY and FYNNEI. The CDR3 loop spans 14 amino acids. Trimming took 7 bases from V and 8 from J; bases not matched to a gene: 8. The CDR3 DNA is TGTGCCAGCACGACAGGGTTCATGGATTCACCCCTCCACTTT. This sequence encodes CASTTGFMDSPLHF.

The chain couples TRBV27 to TRBJ1-1, with 8 bases matching TRBD1. CDR1 and CDR2 (germline): MNHEY, SMNVEV (reference sequence). The junction had 2 bases not matched to a gene; V was cut back by 4 bases and J by 1 base. This CDR3 region has 14 residues. CDR3 sequence reads: CASSSGTGNTEAFF. The CDR3 coding sequence is TGTGCCAGCAGTTCCGGGACAGGGAACACTGAAGCTTTCTTT.

The chain combines TRBV11-2 with TRBJ2-5, with D possibly TRBD2 on 7 matching bases. This CDR3 contains 15 residues. Germline V gives CDR1 SGHAT, CDR2 FQNNGV. Trimming left V 5 bases short and J 1 base short, with 14 bases between. Written as DNA, the CDR3 is TGTGCCAGCAGCCTCCCCGCGGGGGCCCAAGAGACCCAGTACTTC. Translating it yields CASSLPAGAQETQYF.

This clone was seen more than once but under ten times. Other nucleotide sequences from this sample produce the same CDR3. This chain joins TRBV7-3 and TRBJ2-2; D is ambiguous. V was shortened by 2 bases and J by 6 bases, with 4 bases between the two germline ends. The CDR3 consists of 12 residues. Germline CDR1 reads SGHTA; CDR2 reads FQGTGA. The CDR3 DNA sequence: TGTGCCAGCAGCTTAGGCCCCGGGGAGCTGTTTTTT. It codes for CASSLGPGELFF.

The chain recombines TRBV10-3 with TRBJ1-4, with 7 bases that match TRBD1. This CDR3 has 15 residues. V dropped 3 bases and J dropped 2; count of bases not matched to a gene: 3. The germline V gene has CDR1 ENHRY and CDR2 SYGVKD. The CDR3 reads CAISETTGTNEKLFF. Written as DNA, the CDR3 is TGTGCCATCAGTGAAACGACAGGGACTAATGAAAAACTGTTTTTT.

This clone was counted a single time. The V gene is TRBV14, the J gene TRBJ1-2; maybe TRBD1 (6 bases). V shed 4 bases and J shed 1 base, with 7 bases lying between them. The CDR3 contains 13 residues. Per germline, CDR1 SGHDN and CDR2 FVKESK. CDR3 protein: CASSRGHNYGYTF. The CDR3 DNA sequence: TGTGCCAGCAGCCGGGGACATAACTATGGCTACACCTTC.

V gene TRBV30 combines with J gene TRBJ1-1; D is uncertain. Germline V CDR1 and CDR2: GTSNPN, SVGIG (reference sequence). The CDR3 runs 13 residues. Between the trimmed V and J ends, which lost 0 bases and 1 base, there was a span of 6 bases. The CDR3 DNA follows: TGTGCCTGGAGTGTACAGCCGAACACTGAAGCTTTCTTT. Translating gives CAWSVQPNTEAFF. Full variable domain (remainder filled in from reference TRBV30 and TRBJ1-1): SQTIHQWPATLVQPVGSPLSLECTVEGTSNPNLYWYRQAAGRGLQLLFYSVGIGQISSEVPQNLSASRPQDRQFILSSKKLLLSDSGFYLCAWSVQPNTEAFFGQGTRLTVV.

V is TRBV4-2 and J is TRBJ2-7, with 9 nucleotides matching TRBD2. The germline CDR1 and CDR2 sequences are LGHNA and YNFKEQ. V was pared by 0 bases and J by 2 bases, with 14 bases of the junction left unmatched. This CDR3 region has 19 residues. The CDR3 is CASSQEEDRRLAGPYEQYF. For the CDR3, the DNA is TGTGCCAGCAGCCAAGAAGAGGATAGGAGGCTAGCGGGACCCTACGAGCAGTACTTC.